A single sample is the source of the 23 T cell receptor beta chains below, sequenced in a study of T cells in Graves' hyperthyroidism and ophthalmopathy. TCR beta CDR3 regions were amplified from RNA. The HTBI primer set drove a first-round RT-PCR of the TCR CDR3. TCRdb used MiXCR to reprocess the multiplex PCR reads, holding one entry per CDR3 protein. The data show about 400,000 distinct CDR3 sequences, 14% seen once. The specimen was blood. Receptors originate from a woman younger than 45 with Graves' ophthalmopathy.

The V gene is TRBV4-1, the J gene TRBJ1-2; no firm D call. The germline V gene encodes CDR1 MGHRA and CDR2 YSYEKL. The ends were cut back, 3 bases at V and 8 bases at J, with 13 bases in the middle. CDR3 length equals 13 residues. CDR3 protein: CASSQNPRPGYTF. In DNA form, the CDR3 reads TGCGCCAGCAGCCAGAATCCTCGTCCGGGCTACACCTTC.

This clonotype was observed at least ten times. The V and J genes are TRBV28 and TRBJ1-4; D not resolved. V was pared by 4 bases and J by 4 bases, with 7 bases between. CDR3 length: 13 residues. The V gene's germline CDR1 is MDHEN and CDR2 SYDVKM. The CDR3 protein is CASSSRVNEKLFF. The DNA of the CDR3 is TGTGCCAGCAGTTCGAGGGTTAATGAAAAACTGTTTTTT.

At least ten counts were recorded for this clonotype. The rearrangement links TRBV28 to TRBJ1-1; no definite D call. Trimming stripped 5 bases from V and 3 bases from J, with 13 bases between. Germline V lookup: CDR1 MDHEN, CDR2 SYDVKM. The CDR3 length is 14 residues. CDR3 DNA: TGTGCCAGCAGTCCCCCATTTGGTTACACTGAAGCTTTCTTT. Encoded protein: CASSPPFGYTEAFF.

The sample holds many counts of this clonotype. The rearrangement links TRBV28 to TRBJ2-3, with a weak D call TRBD2 (5 bases). Germline CDR1 is MDHEN and CDR2 is SYDVKM. The CDR3 consists of 13 residues. Trimming cost V 6 bases and J 0 bases, with 7 bases left between them. The CDR3 nucleotides read TGTGCCAGCAGACGGGGTAGCACAGATACGCAGTATTTT. Amino acid sequence: CASRRGSTDTQYF.

This clonotype came up many times. The rearrangement joins TRBV7-3 to TRBJ2-1; 7 bases are shared with TRBD2. Trimming took 1 base from V and 0 from J; bases not matched to a gene: 6. CDR1 and CDR2 (germline): SGHTA, FQGTGA. This CDR3 has 17 residues. As DNA, the CDR3 is TGTGCCAGCAGCTTAATCGTCGGGGGGAGCTCCTACAATGAGCAGTTCTTC. This encodes CASSLIVGGSSYNEQFF.

This clonotype was counted many times. The V and J genes are TRBV6-1 and TRBJ2-3; no clear D. Germline assignment: CDR1 MNHNS and CDR2 SASEGT. The CDR3 covers 16 residues. V dropped 2 bases and J dropped 2 bases, with 14 bases sitting between them. DNA for the CDR3: TGTGCCAGCAGTGAATTCGGCGTAAAGTACACAGATACGCAGTATTTT. Translated, it gives CASSEFGVKYTDTQYF.

This clonotype was counted a few times. V usage is TRBV15 and J usage is TRBJ1-2; D is perhaps TRBD1 (5 bases). Between the trimmed V and J ends, which lost 3 bases and 7 bases, there was a span of 12 bases. The CDR3 has 13 residues. The germline V gene encodes CDR1 LNHNV and CDR2 YYDKDF (reference sequence). The CDR3 DNA is TGTGCCACCAGCAGGGACCAGGGAGGTGGCTACACCTTC. It specifies CATSRDQGGGYTF.

There are many counts of this clonotype. The V gene is TRBV29-1, the J gene TRBJ1-2; D is ambiguous. The CDR3 is 14 residues long. The ends were cut back, 4 bases at V and 0 bases at J, with 12 bases in the middle. Germline V lookup: CDR1 SQVTM, CDR2 ANQGSEA. The CDR3, as DNA: TGCAGCGTTGTGGATTTAAATGCTAACTATGGCTACACCTTC. This sequence encodes CSVVDLNANYGYTF.

This clonotype was recorded at least ten times. This chain connects TRBV7-9 to TRBJ2-3; the match to TRBD2 covers 9 bases. Germline V lookup: CDR1 SEHNR, CDR2 FQNEAQ (reference sequence). The CDR3 runs 15 residues. V shed 4 bases and J 3 bases; nucleotides not matched to a gene: 5. The CDR3 DNA sequence: TGTGCCAGCAGCTCCGTAAGCGGGGGGACAGATACGCAGTATTTT. This gives the protein CASSSVSGGTDTQYF. Using reference TRBV7-9 and TRBJ2-3 for the parts outside the CDR3, the full variable domain is DTGVSQNPRHKITKRGQNVTFRCDPISEHNRLYWYRQTLGQGPEFLTYFQNEAQLEKSRLLSDRFSAERPKGSFSTLEIQRTEQGDSAMYLCASSSVSGGTDTQYFGPGTRLTVL.

The chain combines TRBV4-1 with TRBJ1-2; D is unclear. There are 12 residues in the CDR3. Per germline, CDR1 MGHRA and CDR2 YSYEKL. V dropped 0 bases and J dropped 7 bases, with 6 bases sitting between them. For the CDR3, the DNA is TGCGCCAGCAGCCAAGATTCCGTTGGCTACACCTTC. Protein: CASSQDSVGYTF.

This clonotype was observed at least ten times. This chain joins TRBV6-1 and TRBJ1-1; no clear D gene. V was cut by 4 bases and J by 2 bases, with 17 bases left in between. The germline V gene encodes CDR1 MNHNS and CDR2 SASEGT. CDR3 size: 16 residues. This CDR3 is CASSATLVHSNTEAFF. The CDR3 DNA reads TGTGCCAGCAGTGCTACTTTGGTACATTCCAACACTGAAGCTTTCTTT.

V usage is TRBV19 and J usage is TRBJ2-6; 8 bases align to TRBD1. CDR1 and CDR2 (germline): LNHDA, SQIVND (reference sequence). There are 19 residues in the CDR3. The CDR3 nucleotides are TGTGCGACGCGAGGACGACGGGACAGGATAACCTCTGGGGCCAACGTCCTGACTTTC. It codes for CATRGRRDRITSGANVLTF.

The table lists this clonotype with many counts. The J gene is TRBJ2-3, the V gene TRBV6-1; a weak D match, TRBD2 (6 bases). Germline CDR1 is MNHNS and CDR2 is SASEGT. The CDR3 loop spans 14 amino acids. V shed 8 bases and J shed 2 bases, with 14 bases lying between them. The CDR3 DNA reads TGTGCCAGCGCACTCGGGGGATCCACAGATACGCAGTATTTT. Translated, it gives CASALGGSTDTQYF.

This clonotype occurred many times. The chain employs TRBV11-2 and TRBJ2-3; D unclear. The CDR3 runs 13 residues. Germline lookup yields CDR1 SGHAT and CDR2 FQNNGV. The V and J ends lost 0 bases and 4 bases respectively, with 5 bases between them. CDR3 DNA: TGTGCCAGCAGCTTAGATCAGGCAGATACGCAGTATTTT. It specifies CASSLDQADTQYF.

This clonotype has a count of ten or more. This rearrangement joins TRBV30 to TRBJ1-3; unclear D gene. CDR1 is GTSNPN and CDR2 is SVGIG in the germline V gene (reference sequence). Deletions cut 0 bases from V and 3 bases from J, with 6 bases between. This CDR3 is built from 13 residues. The CDR3 here is CAWSVRSGNTIYF. CDR3 DNA sequence: TGTGCCTGGAGTGTACGGAGTGGAAACACCATATATTTT.

The chain recombines TRBV9 with TRBJ2-2, with 8 positions matching TRBD2. The CDR3 is 16 amino acids. V shed 6 bases and J 4 bases; nucleotides not matched to a gene: 11. The germline V gene encodes CDR1 SGDLS and CDR2 YYNGEE. CDR3 coding DNA: TGTGCCAGCACTCCTGGGGTGCGGGGGGTCACCGGGGAGCTGTTTTTT. Translating gives CASTPGVRGVTGELFF.

Ten or more counts support this clonotype. The chain uses TRBV7-8 and TRBJ1-5, with a tentative D call TRBD1 (5 bases). This CDR3 comprises 18 residues. Germline V gene data show CDR1 as SGHVS and CDR2 as FQNEAQ. The V gene lost 4 bases and the J gene lost 6 bases, with 25 bases spanning the gap. DNA for the CDR3: TGTGCCAGCAGCTCCCTCAGGCGGAGAAGCTGGGGCAGTCAGCCCCAGCATTTT. This encodes CASSSLRRRSWGSQPQHF.

Concerning this clonotype itself: A much more abundant neighbour one base away suggests this may be a read error. The V and J genes are TRBV29-1 and TRBJ1-1; a possible D gene is TRBD1 (5 bases). CDR3 length: 13 residues. In germline, CDR1 is SQVTM, CDR2 ANQGSEA. The CDR3 loop is CSVGGHAGTEALF. CDR3 DNA sequence: TGCAGCGTTGGGGGCCACGCCGGCACTGAAGCTTTATTT.

The chain has TRBV28 and TRBJ1-2; D is perhaps TRBD1 (6 bases). CDR1 and CDR2 (germline): MDHEN, SYDVKM. The V and J ends lost 3 bases and 7 bases respectively, with 15 bases between them. The CDR3 is 14 residues long. CDR3 in amino acids: CASSLLGAPGGYTF. The CDR3 nucleotides are TGTGCCAGCAGTTTGCTGGGGGCGCCGGGTGGCTACACCTTC.

This clonotype came up a few times. The V gene is TRBV19, the J gene TRBJ1-5; TRBD1 matches at 7 bases. The CDR3 consists of 16 residues. V lost 8 bases and J lost 3; bases outside the gene matches: 13. CDR1 and CDR2 from the germline V gene are LNHDA and SQIVND (reference sequence). In DNA form, the CDR3 reads TGTGCCAGTGAAGAACAGGGGTTTATCCTCAATCAGCCCCAGCATTTT. Protein sequence: CASEEQGFILNQPQHF. Full variable domain (rest looked up from reference TRBV19 and TRBJ1-5): DGGITQSPKYLFRKEGQNVTLSCEQNLNHDAMYWYRQDPGQGLRLIYYSQIVNDFQKGDIAEGYSVSREKKESFPLTVTSAQKNPTAFYLCASEEQGFILNQPQHFGDGTRLSIL.

There are many counts of this clonotype. The chain is built from TRBV15 and TRBJ2-5; 9 bases align to TRBD1. Germline loops: CDR1 LNHNV, CDR2 YYDKDF (reference sequence). The CDR3 totals 15 residues. J gave up 9 bases and V 1 base, and 9 bases lay outside the gene matches. The CDR3 reads CATSRVASDRGAQYF. The CDR3 bases are TGTGCCACCAGCAGAGTTGCGTCCGACAGGGGGGCCCAGTACTTC.

This clonotype appeared a few times. This chain joins TRBV7-9 and TRBJ2-7; 7 positions match TRBD1. After removal of 5 bases from V and 3 bases from J, the junction contained 19 bases not matched to a gene. Per germline, CDR1 SEHNR and CDR2 FQNEAQ (reference sequence). This CDR3 contains 18 residues. The CDR3 region is CASSPLSTGVRNLYEQYF. CDR3 bases: TGTGCCAGCAGCCCTCTGTCTACAGGGGTCCGGAACCTCTACGAGCAGTACTTC.

This clonotype was seen many times. V gene TRBV7-2 combines with J gene TRBJ2-1; maybe TRBD2 (6 bases). Trimming stripped 4 bases from V and 0 bases from J, with 13 bases between. The CDR3 is 16 residues long. Per the germline V gene, CDR1 is SGHTA and CDR2 is FQGNSA. As DNA, the CDR3 is TGTGCCAGCAGCTCAAGTAGCGGAGGCTCCTACAATGAGCAGTTCTTC. Its translation is CASSSSSGGSYNEQFF.